Sequencing of this T cell receptor beta chain was carried out in a study of shared clonotypes between healthy human individuals. Germline CDR1 MNHEY, CDR2 SVGAGI. This CDR3 spans 16 amino acids. V lost 2 bases to trimming and J lost 4 bases, with 14 bases between them. The table came from immunoSEQ multiplex PCR; TCRdb's copy has only in-frame clones and leaves some out. In the table there are millions of clones, around 90% of which are singletons. The source is a man between 18 and 29 years old in good health. Sequencing was performed on naive CD4+ T cells sorted from blood. Subset in this sample: CD45RA+ positively selected. The J gene is TRBJ2-2, the V gene TRBV6-5; tentatively, D is TRBD2 (7 bases). Written as DNA, the CDR3 is TGTGCCAGCAGTTACGGCGGGGGCCCGTCCACCGGGGAGCTGTTTTTT. Translation gives CASSYGGGPSTGELFF.